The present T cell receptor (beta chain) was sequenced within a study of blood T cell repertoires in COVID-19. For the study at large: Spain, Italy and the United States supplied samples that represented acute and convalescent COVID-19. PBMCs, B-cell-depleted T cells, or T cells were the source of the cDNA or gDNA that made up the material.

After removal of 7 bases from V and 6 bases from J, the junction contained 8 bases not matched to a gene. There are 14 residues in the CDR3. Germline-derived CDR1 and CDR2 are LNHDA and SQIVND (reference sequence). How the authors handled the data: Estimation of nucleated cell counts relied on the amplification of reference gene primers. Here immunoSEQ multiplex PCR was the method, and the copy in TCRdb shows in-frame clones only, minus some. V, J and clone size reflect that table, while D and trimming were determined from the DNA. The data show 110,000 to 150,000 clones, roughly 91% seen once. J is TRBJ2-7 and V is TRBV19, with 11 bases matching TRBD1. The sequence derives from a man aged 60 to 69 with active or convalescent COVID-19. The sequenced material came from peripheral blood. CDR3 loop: CASTGTGGLSEQYF. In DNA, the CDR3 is TGTGCCAGTACCGGGACAGGGGGTTTAAGCGAGCAGTACTTC.